The rows below give T cell receptor beta chains drawn from one sample of a study of cytomegalovirus exposure and HLA in healthy donors. Some clones are missing from TCRdb's copy, which holds only in-frame ones; the method was immunoSEQ multiplex PCR. The sample table includes some 43,000 clones. Sequencing was performed on PBMCs. All receptors derive from a woman aged 25 to 39 in good health and CMV-seronegative. Both conserved end residues are part of each CDR3. The order of the fields is V gene, J gene, CDR3 protein.

TRBV5-1	TRBJ2-2	CASSLVGGTGELFF
TRBV29-1	TRBJ1-1	CSVAGLLNTEAFF
TRBV2	TRBJ1-4	CASTDLRGRSKKLFF
TRBV19	TRBJ1-2	CASSSGGPLGYTF
TRBV6-5	TRBJ2-3	CASSYRTDTDTQYF
TRBV4-1	TRBJ1-3	CASSQGVTGVLSGNTIYF
TRBV18	TRBJ1-6	CASSREGGDSPLHF
TRBV5-1	TRBJ2-1	CASSIHRGDNEQFF
TRBV29-1	TRBJ2-7	CSVENRLTYEQYF
TRBV10-3	TRBJ1-2	CAISESAYYGYTF
TRBV7-9	TRBJ2-7	CASSPRLWGSQPYEQYF
TRBV6-1	TRBJ1-1	CASSEMPGLDTEAFF
TRBV9	TRBJ2-2	CASSSGGRATGELFF
TRBV9	TRBJ1-4	CASSPNEGVATNEKLFF
TRBV7-3	TRBJ2-5	CASSLYGAAQETQYF